This T cell receptor (beta chain) was captured by sequencing in a study of T cell repertoires in cytomegalovirus infection. At the level of the study: TCR beta signatures that were public indicated CMV infection and matching HLA type.

TCRdb fed the reads into MiXCR, producing one record per CDR3 protein. The table records 450,000 to 550,000 distinct CDR3 sequences, about 15% of them present only once. Study-level findings and limits: HLA-C-restricted CMV clonotypes gave the most frequent clonotype in two of eight donors. Based on cumulative public TCR beta family frequency, carriers of CMV plus the relevant HLA were identified.

Concerning this clonotype itself: Its antigen is not identified.

V lost 0 bases to trimming and J lost 0 bases, with 15 bases between them. The germline gives CDR1 DFQATT, CDR2 SNEGSKA (reference sequence). The CDR3 extends over 16 amino acids. This chain connects TRBV20-1 to TRBJ2-7; D gene uncertain. This receptor was taken from a human donor in good health (CMV status not recorded). Some clones in this sample may be carry-over from other donors' samples. Sample: CD8+ T cells from PBMCs. The CDR3 DNA is TGCAGTGCTAGAGATCCTGCCGGATCGAGCTCCTACGAGCAGTACTTC. This gives the protein CSARDPAGSSSYEQYF.